Presented here are 16 T cell receptor beta chains from one specimen sequenced in a study of cytomegalovirus exposure and HLA in healthy donors. The PCR was carried out with 60 Vbeta primers and 13 Jbeta primers. Sequencing used immunoSEQ multiplex PCR; TCRdb keeps in-frame clones, though not all of them. The sample table sets out 70,000 to 100,000 clones. The sample consisted of PBMCs. The receptors here all came from a man younger than 30 in good health and CMV-seropositive.

This chain connects TRBV5-1 to TRBJ1-5; possibly TRBD1 for D (5 bases). CDR3 length: 16 amino acids. Germline V gives CDR1 SGHRS, CDR2 YFSETQ. Trimming stripped 4 bases from V and 0 bases from J, with 14 bases between. CDR3 bases: TGCGCCAGCAGCCCAACAGGTGCTTATAGCAATCAGCCCCAGCATTTT. It translates to CASSPTGAYSNQPQHF.

The rearrangement joins TRBV28 to TRBJ2-1; D may be TRBD1 (6 bases). V lost 7 bases and J lost 1, with 17 bases in between. Germline CDR1 reads MDHEN; CDR2 reads SYDVKM. This CDR3 region has 16 residues. CDR3 coding DNA: TGTGCCAGCAATCGCGGCAGGGGCAGGTCCTACAATGAGCAGTTCTTC. Translating it yields CASNRGRGRSYNEQFF.

V gene TRBV27 combines with J gene TRBJ2-3; 15 positions match TRBD2. The CDR3 is 16 residues long. With V trimmed by 6 bases and J by 4 bases, 5 bases remained unmatched. The germline gives CDR1 MNHEY, CDR2 SMNVEV (reference sequence). Here the CDR3 DNA reads TGTGCCAGCAGACCGGGACTAGCGGGAGGTTCAGATACGCAGTATTTT. This encodes CASRPGLAGGSDTQYF.

This chain uses TRBV14 with TRBJ2-3; 12 nucleotides align to TRBD2. The CDR3 spans 16 residues. V dropped 4 bases and J dropped 2; count of bases not matched to a gene: 4. Germline loops: CDR1 SGHDN, CDR2 FVKESK. The CDR3 spells CASSLGLAGSTDTQYF. For the CDR3, the DNA is TGTGCCAGCAGCCTAGGACTAGCGGGGTCCACAGATACGCAGTATTTT.

The J gene is TRBJ2-5, the V gene TRBV9; D perhaps matches TRBD2 (6 bases). Looked up from germline, CDR1 is SGDLS and CDR2 is YYNGEE. Between the trimmed V and J ends, which lost 3 bases and 2 bases, there was a span of 14 bases. The CDR3 totals 15 residues. Here the CDR3 DNA reads TGTGCCAGCAGCGGCTCGGACTACTATCAAGAGACCCAGTACTTC. Encoded protein: CASSGSDYYQETQYF.

DNA for the CDR3: TGCGCCAGCAGCCGGACTAGCCTTTATGAGCAGTTCTTC. It codes for CASSRTSLYEQFF. The chain couples TRBV5-1 to TRBJ2-1; 8 bases line up with TRBD2. The germline CDR1 and CDR2 sequences are SGHRS and YFSETQ. The CDR3 is 13 amino acids. The J segment lost 8 bases and the V segment lost 4 bases, leaving 5 bases of the junction unmatched.

CDR3 in DNA: TGTGCCAGCAGTTATCAGGGGGCCAACACTGAAGCTTTCTTT. It yields the protein CASSYQGANTEAFF. The chain combines TRBV6-6 with TRBJ1-1; TRBD1 aligns across 8 bases. Germline V CDR1 and CDR2: MNHNY, SVGAGI (reference sequence). The CDR3 runs 14 residues. The V gene end was trimmed by 3 bases and the J gene end by 2 bases; junction bases not matched to a gene: 2.

This chain uses TRBV5-1 with TRBJ1-2, with D unclear. This CDR3 comprises 14 residues. Trimming removed 3 bases at V and 8 bases at J, with 17 bases between. Germline values: CDR1 SGHRS, CDR2 YFSETQ. DNA for the CDR3: TGCGCCAGCAGCTCCCCCGGGTCCCGTGAGGGCTACACCTTC. As protein: CASSSPGSREGYTF.

The rearrangement joins TRBV19 to TRBJ1-5, with D possibly matching TRBD1 (6 bases). CDR1 and CDR2 (germline): LNHDA, SQIVND (reference sequence). The CDR3 consists of 13 residues. V lost 5 bases to trimming and J lost 9 bases, with 14 bases between them. CDR3 nucleotide sequence: TGTGCCAGTAGTGACAGGTTCGCTTCGCCCCAGCATTTT. Its translation is CASSDRFASPQHF.

The chain recombines TRBV6-1 with TRBJ2-1; 11 nucleotides align to TRBD2. V trimming: 2 bases; J trimming: 9 bases; junction bases outside the gene matches: 6. This CDR3 has 15 amino acids. Germline lookup yields CDR1 MNHNS and CDR2 SASEGT. As DNA, the CDR3 is TGTGCCAGCAGTGAACTAGCGGGGGGCGCTCTTGAGCAGTTCTTC. It codes for CASSELAGGALEQFF.

The chain has TRBV2 and TRBJ2-7, with TRBD2 as a possible D gene (7 bases). Germline CDR1 SNHLY, CDR2 FYNNEI. The CDR3 length is 11 residues. In DNA, the CDR3 is TGTGCTTGCGGGGGCCTGAGCGAGCAGTACTTC. It translates to CACGGLSEQYF.

The chain recombines TRBV4-1 with TRBJ1-6; 7 bases fit TRBD1. The trim removed 4 bases at V and 6 bases at J, leaving 6 bases unmatched. Germline lookup yields CDR1 MGHRA and CDR2 YSYEKL. The CDR3 consists of 15 residues. Here the CDR3 reads CASSRRDSLNSPLHF. For the CDR3, the DNA is TGCGCCAGCAGCCGCAGGGACAGCCTTAATTCACCCCTCCACTTT.

V is TRBV29-1 and J is TRBJ1-1; perhaps TRBD1 as D (6 bases). The ends were cut back, 3 bases at V and 2 bases at J, with 10 bases in the middle. This CDR3 region has 13 residues. CDR1 is SQVTM, CDR2 ANQGSEA, per germline. This CDR3 reads CSVDGRGNTEAFF. CDR3 sequence (DNA): TGCAGCGTTGACGGCAGGGGAAACACTGAAGCTTTCTTT.

The chain combines TRBV2 with TRBJ2-7, with 9 positions matching TRBD1. There are 14 residues in the CDR3. Germline V gene sequence: CDR1 SNHLY, CDR2 FYNNEI. V trimming: 5 bases; J trimming: 1 base; junction bases outside the gene matches: 3. CDR3 residues: CASSRGTGSYEQYF. In nucleotides, the CDR3 is TGTGCCAGCAGTCGAGGGACAGGGTCCTACGAGCAGTACTTC.

This chain uses TRBV6-1 with TRBJ1-2, with TRBD1 identical over 7 bases. Germline V gene sequence: CDR1 MNHNS, CDR2 SASEGT. Losses at the gene ends were 8 bases for V and 2 bases for J; bases not matched to a gene: 5. This CDR3 comprises 13 residues. The CDR3 DNA is TGTGCCAGCGGGGACAGCCCCAACTATGGCTACACCTTC. It yields the protein CASGDSPNYGYTF.

This chain joins TRBV9 and TRBJ1-4; 8 bases are shared with TRBD1. V was pared by 3 bases and J by 6 bases, with 7 bases of the junction left unmatched. The CDR3 is made up of 15 amino acids. Germline V gene sequence: CDR1 SGDLS, CDR2 YYNGEE. Here the CDR3 DNA reads TGTGCCAGCAGCGGTACAGGGGGGACCTATGAAAAACTGTTTTTT. Translated, it gives CASSGTGGTYEKLFF.